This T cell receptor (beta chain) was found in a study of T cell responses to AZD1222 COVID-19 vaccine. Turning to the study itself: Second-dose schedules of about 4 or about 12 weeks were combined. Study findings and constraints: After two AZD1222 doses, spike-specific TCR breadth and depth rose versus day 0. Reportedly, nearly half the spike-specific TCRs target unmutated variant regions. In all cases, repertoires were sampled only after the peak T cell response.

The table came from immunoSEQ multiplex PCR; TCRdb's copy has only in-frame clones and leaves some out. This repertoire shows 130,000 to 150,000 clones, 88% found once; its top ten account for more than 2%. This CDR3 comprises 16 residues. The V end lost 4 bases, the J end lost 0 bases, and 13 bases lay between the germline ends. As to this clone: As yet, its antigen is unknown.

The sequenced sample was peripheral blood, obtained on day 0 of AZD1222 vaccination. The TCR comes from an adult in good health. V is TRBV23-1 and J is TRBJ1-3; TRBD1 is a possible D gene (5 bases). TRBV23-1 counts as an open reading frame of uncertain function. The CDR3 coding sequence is TGCGCCAGCAGTCCCCCACTCACAGGCTCTGGAAACACCATATATTTT. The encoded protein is CASSPPLTGSGNTIYF.